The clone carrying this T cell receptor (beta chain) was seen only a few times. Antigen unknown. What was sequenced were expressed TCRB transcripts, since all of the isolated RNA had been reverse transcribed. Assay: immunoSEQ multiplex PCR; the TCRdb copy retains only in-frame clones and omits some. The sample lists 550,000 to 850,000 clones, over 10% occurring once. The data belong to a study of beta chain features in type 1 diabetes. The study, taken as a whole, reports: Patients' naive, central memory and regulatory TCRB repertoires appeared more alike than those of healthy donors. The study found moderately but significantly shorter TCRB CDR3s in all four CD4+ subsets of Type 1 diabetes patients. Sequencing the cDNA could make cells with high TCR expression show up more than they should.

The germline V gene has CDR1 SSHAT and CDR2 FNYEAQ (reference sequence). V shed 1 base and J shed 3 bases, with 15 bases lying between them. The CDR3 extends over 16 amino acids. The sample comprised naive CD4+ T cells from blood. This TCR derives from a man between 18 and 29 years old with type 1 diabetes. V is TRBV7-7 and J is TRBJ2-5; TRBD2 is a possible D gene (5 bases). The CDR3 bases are TGTGCCAGCAGCTTAGAATGGGGAACGGGAAAAGAGACCCAGTACTTC. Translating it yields CASSLEWGTGKETQYF.